The clone carrying this T cell receptor beta chain was seen a handful of times. Its antigen is as yet unknown. The CDR3 contains 12 residues. Germline CDR1 MNHNY, CDR2 SVGAGI (reference sequence). Trimming removed 6 bases at V and 9 bases at J, with 12 bases between. PCR involved 60 Vbeta and 13 Jbeta primers. The table came from immunoSEQ multiplex PCR; TCRdb's copy has only in-frame clones and leaves some out. This table holds around 110,000 clones, roughly four fifths found once. This entry belongs to a study of cytomegalovirus exposure and HLA in healthy donors. Whole-study findings and limits: Rare TCR sequences predominated, though certain public TCRs were found in many donors. Cytomegalovirus-associated TCR beta chains were listed, numbering roughly 150. With later analysis, a missense DCLRE1C variant became linked to TCR beta V- and J-gene trimming.

This receptor was taken from a man aged 60-69 years in good health and CMV-seronegative. Sequenced material: PBMCs. The chain employs TRBV6-6 and TRBJ2-1, with unresolved D. The CDR3 loop reads CASRRSKPEQFF. CDR3 nucleotides: TGTGCCAGCAGGCGATCAAAACCTGAGCAGTTCTTC.